One T cell receptor beta chain is described in this entry. These data belong to a study of CD8 T cells in Susac syndrome. Random hexamers primed reverse transcription of about 0.45 to 1 ug RNA. Across 54 Vbeta and 13 Jbeta, TCR beta CDR3 was amplified with immunoSEQ multiplex PCR. Each CDR3 protein gets one entry after TCRdb re-called the immunoSEQ multiplex PCR reads with MiXCR. The profile covers under 150,000 distinct CDR3 sequences, with less than 95% appearing a single time and 0.095% to 0.15% taken by the ten largest. Trimming pared 8 bases from V and 2 bases from J, leaving 9 bases between. Germline CDR1 SGHAT, CDR2 FQDESV (reference sequence). The CDR3 totals 13 residues. The authors carried out high-throughput sequencing of TCR beta. They applied it to CD8+ and CD4+ T cells obtained from blood. Treatment-naive patients with stable or active relapsing-remitting disease served as multiple sclerosis controls. The CD8+ and CD4+ T cells were negatively isolated, with the TEMRA cells enriched by FACS.

The TCR sequence derives from a human donor with multiple sclerosis. The V call is TRBV11-1, the J call TRBJ2-2; D gene unclear. Material for sequencing was CD4+ T cells from PBMCs. The CDR3 loop is CASAQLNTGELFF. CDR3 DNA: TGTGCCAGCGCCCAATTAAACACCGGGGAGCTGTTTTTT.